Described below is a single T cell receptor beta chain sequence and its context. Its antigen is unknown. Survey-level immunoSEQ v3.0 assays were run. The method was immunoSEQ multiplex PCR; TCRdb's version includes in-frame clones alone and lacks a portion of them. The sample has 27,000 or so clones; roughly 84% are singletons. Germline V gene data show CDR1 as SGHTS and CDR2 as YDEGEE. The CDR3 length is 12 residues. V was trimmed by 1 base and J by 5 bases, leaving 4 bases between them. This sample is part of a study of long-term antiretroviral therapy in people with HIV. Study observations and caveats: It was observed that HIV repertoires exhibited narrower CDR3 length ranges than controls.

Researchers secured at least one pre-ART and at least two post-ART PBMC samples from each donor. The chain is built from TRBV5-8 and TRBJ1-5; D is uncertain. The source is a man in his forties or fifties with HIV. The material was unsorted PBMCs, obtained around 5 years after starting antiretroviral therapy. This CDR3 reads CASSLWDQPQHF. In DNA form, the CDR3 reads TGTGCCAGCAGCTTGTGGGATCAGCCCCAGCATTTT. Complete variable domain (other parts from reference TRBV5-8 and TRBJ1-5): EAGVTQSPTHLIKTRGQQATLRCSPISGHTSVYWYQQALGLGLQFLLWYDEGEERNRGNFPPRFSGRQFPNYSSELNVNALELEDSALYLCASSLWDQPQHFGDGTRLSIL.